The 11 T cell receptor beta chains reported below all come from one sample, sequenced in a study of T cell repertoires in cytomegalovirus infection. TCRdb itself ran the reads through MiXCR, one entry per CDR3 protein. The data contain around 490,000 distinct CDR3 sequences, roughly 29% of them singletons. The specimen was PBMCs. These receptor sequences come from a human donor in good health (CMV status not recorded). Some clones in this sample may be carry-over from other donors' samples.

This clonotype was seen more than once but under ten times. The chain joins TRBV7-6 to TRBJ2-1, with 12 bases aligning to TRBD1. The V gene end was trimmed by 5 bases and the J gene end by 8 bases; junction bases not matched to a gene: 7. Germline loops: CDR1 SGHVS, CDR2 FNYEAQ. The CDR3 sequence is 15 residues long. Here the CDR3 DNA reads TGTGCCAGCAGCCCCGGGACAGGGGGCATCCATGAGCAGTTCTTC. Its translation: CASSPGTGGIHEQFF.

This clonotype was seen more than once but under ten times. The chain is built from TRBV6-6 and TRBJ1-2, with 8 bases fitting TRBD1. Trimming took 5 bases from V and 3 from J; bases not matched to a gene: 5. Germline V gene lookup returns CDR1 MNHNY and CDR2 SVGAGI (reference sequence). This CDR3 region has 14 residues. The CDR3 loop reads CASSEGQADYGYTF. The DNA for the CDR3 is TGTGCCAGCAGTGAGGGACAGGCTGACTATGGCTACACCTTC.

This clonotype has ten or more counts. This rearrangement joins TRBV7-2 to TRBJ2-1; 9 bases are a match to TRBD2. The CDR3 has 17 amino acids. CDR1 SGHTA and CDR2 FQGNSA come from the germline V gene. Trimming removed 1 base from V and 12 bases from J; junction bases left unmatched: 16. The CDR3, as DNA: TGTGCCAGCAGCTTAGAAGACGTCGCGGGAGGGAGGGAACGGCAGTTCTTC. This codes for CASSLEDVAGGRERQFF.

The V and J genes are TRBV28 and TRBJ2-7; perhaps TRBD2 as D (6 bases). The germline V and J ends were trimmed by 2 bases and 1 base, with 18 bases remaining between them. There are 17 residues in the CDR3. Germline CDR1 and CDR2: MDHEN and SYDVKM. The CDR3 DNA sequence: TGTGCCAGCAGTTTAACCCCCCGGGAGCGGCCATCCTACGAGCAGTACTTC. It specifies CASSLTPRERPSYEQYF. Drawing the rest from reference TRBV28 and TRBJ2-7, the complete variable domain is DVKVTQSSRYLVKRTGEKVFLECVQDMDHENMFWYRQDPGLGLRLIYFSYDVKMKEKGDIPEGYSVSREKKERFSLILESASTNQTSMYLCASSLTPRERPSYEQYFGPGTRLTVT.

This clonotype was detected ten times or more. The chain joins TRBV7-2 to TRBJ2-7, with D unresolved. V was clipped by 5 bases and J by 2 bases, with 13 bases between them. This CDR3 region has 14 residues. Germline lookup yields CDR1 SGHTA and CDR2 FQGNSA. This CDR3 is CASSPARQAYEQYF. DNA for the CDR3: TGTGCCAGCAGCCCGGCGAGGCAAGCCTACGAGCAGTACTTC.

Only a few counts were recorded for this clonotype. The chain is built from TRBV7-6 and TRBJ2-6; D call uncertain. The CDR3 consists of 17 residues. V was shortened by 5 bases and J by 0 bases, with 14 bases between the two germline ends. The germline CDR1 and CDR2 sequences are SGHVS and FNYEAQ. The CDR3 DNA sequence: TGTGCCAGCAGCCACAACTCTAGGGTCTCTGGGGCCAACGTCCTGACTTTC. Translation: CASSHNSRVSGANVLTF.

This chain links TRBV7-2 with TRBJ1-1, with D uncertain. Germline loops: CDR1 SGHTA, CDR2 FQGNSA. The CDR3 is made up of 11 amino acids. Trimming stripped 2 bases from V and 10 bases from J, with 8 bases between. CDR3 amino acids: CASSLWAGAFF. In nucleotides, the CDR3 is TGTGCCAGCAGCTTATGGGCGGGAGCTTTCTTT.

The chain has TRBV30 and TRBJ2-1, with 12 bases that match TRBD2. V dropped 2 bases and J dropped 3; count of bases not matched to a gene: 8. The V gene's germline CDR1 is GTSNPN and CDR2 SVGIG (reference sequence). The CDR3 extends over 17 amino acids. The CDR3, as DNA: TGTGCCTGGAGTTCACATGTGGGACTAGCGGGCTACAATGAGCAGTTCTTC. As protein: CAWSSHVGLAGYNEQFF.

This clonotype was found many times. V gene TRBV7-9 combines with J gene TRBJ2-5, with no clear D. This CDR3 contains 15 residues. The V end was cut by 1 base, the J end by 2 bases, with 11 bases between. Germline values: CDR1 SEHNR, CDR2 FQNEAQ (reference sequence). The CDR3 spells CASSLVGYGQETQYF. The CDR3 nucleotides read TGTGCCAGCAGCTTAGTCGGGTACGGACAAGAGACCCAGTACTTC.

In this sample, this clonotype turned up many times. The V gene is TRBV7-2, the J gene TRBJ2-1, with 7 nucleotides matching TRBD2. CDR1 is SGHTA, CDR2 FQGNSA, per germline. Losses at the gene ends were 4 bases for V and 6 bases for J; bases not matched to a gene: 12. The CDR3 has 16 amino acids. The CDR3 coding sequence is TGTGCCAGCAGCTCTTCGCCGGGACTACTACTCAATGAGCAGTTCTTC. It specifies CASSSSPGLLLNEQFF. The complete variable domain, with remaining parts taken from reference TRBV7-2 and TRBJ2-1, reads GAGVSQSPSNKVTEKGKDVELRCDPISGHTALYWYRQSLGQGLEFLIYFQGNSAPDKSGLPSDRFSAERTGGSVSTLTIQRTQQEDSAVYLCASSSSPGLLLNEQFFGPGTRLTVL.

The chain employs TRBV9 and TRBJ2-5; D may match TRBD1 or TRBD2 (7 bases each). The CDR3 is 15 amino acids. V lost 4 bases and J 2 bases, leaving 15 bases between the germline ends. Germline V gene lookup returns CDR1 SGDLS and CDR2 YYNGEE. This CDR3 is CASSPSGTAQETQYF. The CDR3 nucleotides read TGTGCCAGCAGCCCCAGCGGGACAGCACAAGAGACCCAGTACTTC.